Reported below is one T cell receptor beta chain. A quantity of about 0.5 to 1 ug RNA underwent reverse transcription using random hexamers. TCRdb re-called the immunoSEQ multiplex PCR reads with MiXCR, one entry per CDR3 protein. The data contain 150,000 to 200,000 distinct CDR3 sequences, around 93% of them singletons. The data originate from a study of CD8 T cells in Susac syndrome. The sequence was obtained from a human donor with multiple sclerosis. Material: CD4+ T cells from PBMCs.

The CDR3 region has the DNA TGTGCCAGTTTCCCTCTAGAGGGACAGGGGAACACCGGGGAGCTGTTTTTT. It encodes CASFPLEGQGNTGELFF. This sequence joins TRBV19 and TRBJ2-2; 9 positions agree with TRBD1. Trimming cost V 8 bases and J 1 base; bases outside gene matches: 11. The CDR3 totals 17 residues. Germline values: CDR1 LNHDA, CDR2 SQIVND (reference sequence).